This T cell receptor beta chain originates from a study of shared clonotypes between healthy human individuals. Only in-frame clones appear in the TCRdb table, and some are missing; sequencing was by immunoSEQ multiplex PCR. The profile shows some 1.5 million clones, more than 95% of them singletons. V lost 0 bases, J lost 6 bases, and 12 bases stayed unmatched. Germline V gene sequence: CDR1 LNHNV, CDR2 YYDKDF (reference sequence). The CDR3 is 17 residues long. This receptor was taken from a man aged 25-45 years in good health. The rearrangement links TRBV15 to TRBJ2-7, with 9 bases lining up with TRBD2. The sample comprised naive CD4+ T cells sorted from blood. The sample's subset: CD45RA+ positively selected. The CDR3 sequence is CATSREVTAGGLGEQYF. In DNA form, the CDR3 reads TGTGCCACCAGCAGAGAAGTGACAGCGGGGGGATTGGGCGAGCAGTACTTC.